The 7 T cell receptor beta chains presented below share a single source sample, sequenced in a study of blood T cell repertoires in COVID-19. Repertoires were generated with immunoSEQ multiplex PCR, while TCRdb's copy carries only in-frame clones and drops some. The sample holds some 300,000 clones, around nine tenths seen once. The sample taken for sequencing was peripheral blood. Receptors originate from a man between 65 and 85 years old with acute or convalescent COVID-19.

This clone has only one observation. The chain uses TRBV6-2 or TRBV6-3 and TRBJ1-2, with TRBD1 matching over 10 bases. Germline V lookup: CDR1 MNHEY, CDR2 SVGEGT. The CDR3 covers 15 residues. V shed 5 bases and J 4 bases; nucleotides not matched to a gene: 7. The CDR3 nucleotides are TGTGCCAGCAGTGATCCGGGACAGGGGACCTATGGCTACACCTTC. Translating gives CASSDPGQGTYGYTF.

The chain carries TRBV19 and TRBJ1-6, with D perhaps matching TRBD1 (5 bases). The V gene's germline CDR1 is LNHDA and CDR2 SQIVND (reference sequence). V was shortened by 6 bases and J by 9 bases, with 15 bases between the two germline ends. The CDR3 runs 14 residues. The CDR3 sequence is CASSSDRAGSPLHF. CDR3 nucleotide sequence: TGTGCCAGTAGCAGCGACAGAGCAGGTTCACCCCTCCACTTT.

V and J are TRBV7-9 and TRBJ1-1, with 10 bases identical to TRBD1. The V gene's germline CDR1 is SEHNR and CDR2 FQNEAQ (reference sequence). The length of the CDR3 is 14 residues. V lost 3 bases, J lost 4 bases, and 2 bases stayed unmatched. The CDR3 DNA follows: TGTGCCAGCAGCTTGACAGGGGGCATCACTGAAGCTTTCTTT. Its protein is CASSLTGGITEAFF.

The CDR3 loop reads CATVNRGGNTEAFF. The DNA for the CDR3 is TGTGCCACCGTCAACAGGGGGGGGAACACTGAAGCTTTCTTT. This chain links TRBV28 with TRBJ1-1; 8 bases agree with TRBD1. Germline V CDR1 and CDR2: MDHEN, SYDVKM. The CDR3 totals 14 residues. Unmatched junction bases numbered 8, after V lost 10 bases and J lost 1 base.

Notes on this clone: The identical CDR3 is also encoded by other nucleotide sequences in the sample. The chain recombines TRBV5-1 with TRBJ2-5, with 9 bases fitting TRBD1. CDR3 length: 14 residues. J lost 3 bases, V lost 4 bases, and 4 bases had no gene match. Germline V lookup: CDR1 SGHRS, CDR2 YFSETQ. The CDR3 protein is CASSGGQGEETQYF. The CDR3 DNA reads as TGCGCCAGCAGCGGGGGACAGGGTGAAGAGACCCAGTACTTC.

This chain uses TRBV7-3 with TRBJ1-2; D is perhaps TRBD1 (5 bases). In germline, CDR1 is SGHTA, CDR2 FQGTGA. This CDR3 contains 14 residues. Trimming shortened V by 0 bases and J by 8 bases, and 13 bases separated the two germline ends. This CDR3 reads CASSLTSAGGGYTF. Written as DNA, the CDR3 is TGTGCCAGCAGCTTAACAAGTGCGGGGGGAGGCTACACCTTC.

With respect to this clone: One end of the junction fails to match germline, which may point to a read error. The chain couples TRBV5-1 to TRBJ1-1; D might be TRBD1 (5 bases). The germline gives CDR1 SGHRS, CDR2 YFSETQ. The CDR3 has 12 amino acids. The CDR3 DNA reads TGCGCCAGCAGCCCTGGGGCAACTGGAGCTTTCTTT. Translation gives CASSPGATGAFF.